The 17 T cell receptor beta chains below come from one sample, sequenced in a study of cytomegalovirus exposure and HLA in healthy donors. Amplification used 60 Vbeta primers and 13 Jbeta primers. Clones were sequenced by immunoSEQ multiplex PCR, and TCRdb holds only the in-frame ones, with some missing. The sample holds 150,000 to 200,000 clones; less than 90% are singletons and the top ten take roughly 1.8%. Sequences were obtained from PBMCs. These receptors originate from a woman under 30 in good health and CMV-seronegative.

The chain combines TRBV28 with TRBJ2-1; TRBD1 matches at 12 bases. Germline V gives CDR1 MDHEN, CDR2 SYDVKM. The V segment lost 5 bases and the J segment 8 bases; nucleotides outside the gene matches: 7. The CDR3 has 15 amino acids. The CDR3, as DNA: TGTGCCAGCAGTCAATCCGGGACAGGGGGCGATGAGCAGTTCTTC. This translates into CASSQSGTGGDEQFF.

The V gene is TRBV2, the J gene TRBJ1-2; perhaps TRBD1 as D (6 bases). Trimming removed 8 bases at V and 4 bases at J, with 17 bases between. The V gene's germline CDR1 is SNHLY and CDR2 FYNNEI. The CDR3 runs 14 residues. CDR3 amino acids: CASPGTSTGYGYTF. The DNA for the CDR3 is TGTGCCAGCCCCGGGACATCCACGGGCTATGGCTACACCTTC.

The genes are TRBV15 and TRBJ1-2, with 7 bases that match TRBD1. Trimming at V came to 4 bases and at J to 5 bases, leaving 10 bases not matched to a gene. Per germline, CDR1 LNHNV and CDR2 YYDKDF (reference sequence). The CDR3 extends over 15 amino acids. CDR3: CATSTWGDSAYGYTF. The CDR3 DNA is TGTGCCACCAGCACGTGGGGGGACAGCGCTTATGGCTACACCTTC.

This clone showed up just a few times. The rearrangement links TRBV6-1 to TRBJ1-1; tentative D call: TRBD1 (5 bases). This CDR3 has 16 residues. Germline V lookup: CDR1 MNHNS, CDR2 SASEGT. V was shortened by 1 base and J by 0 bases, with 12 bases between the two germline ends. CDR3 sequence (DNA): TGTGCCAGCAGTGAAGTTTGGGGCAGCATGAACACTGAAGCTTTCTTT. Protein sequence: CASSEVWGSMNTEAFF.

The chain recombines TRBV27 with TRBJ2-1; the D gene is possibly TRBD2 (7 bases). The CDR3 contains 15 residues. Germline CDR1 and CDR2: MNHEY and SMNVEV (reference sequence). V gave up 5 bases and J gave up 4 bases, with 15 bases separating them. CDR3 nucleotide sequence: TGTGCCAGCAGTCTCCGGGGGGCCTATTACAATGAGCAGTTCTTC. Translating gives CASSLRGAYYNEQFF.

This clone was observed once. V gene TRBV4-1 combines with J gene TRBJ2-7, with 8 bases identical to TRBD1. The germline gives CDR1 MGHRA, CDR2 YSYEKL. The CDR3 is made up of 15 amino acids. V lost 0 bases, J lost 3 bases, and 4 bases stayed unmatched. CDR3 nucleotide sequence: TGCGCCAGCAGCCAAGACGCAGGGGGCGGCTACGAGCAGTACTTC. Translated, it gives CASSQDAGGGYEQYF.

V usage is TRBV28 and J usage is TRBJ1-4, with a weak D call TRBD1 (6 bases). This CDR3 has 14 amino acids. Trimming removed 2 bases from V and 4 bases from J, with 8 bases in between. CDR1 is MDHEN and CDR2 is SYDVKM in the germline V gene. The CDR3 here is CASSLQGNNEKLFF. Here the CDR3 DNA reads TGTGCCAGCAGTTTACAGGGGAATAATGAAAAACTGTTTTTT.

The chain uses TRBV4-1 and TRBJ2-7; perhaps TRBD1 as D (6 bases). The V and J ends lost 1 base and 2 bases respectively, with 9 bases between them. The CDR3 is made up of 14 amino acids. Germline CDR1 MGHRA, CDR2 YSYEKL. The CDR3, as DNA: TGCGCCAGCAGCCAAGTCACAGGGACCTACGAGCAGTACTTC. Its translation: CASSQVTGTYEQYF.

The rearrangement uses TRBV6-6 and TRBJ2-7; 8 nucleotides line up with TRBD1. V dropped 2 bases and J dropped 2; count of bases not matched to a gene: 5. Germline CDR1 MNHNY, CDR2 SVGAGI (reference sequence). The CDR3 spans 15 residues. This CDR3 reads CASSYPQQGAYEQYF. The CDR3 nucleotides read TGTGCCAGCAGTTACCCCCAACAGGGGGCCTACGAGCAGTACTTC.

The chain recombines TRBV5-1 with TRBJ2-1; D unclear. Germline loops: CDR1 SGHRS, CDR2 YFSETQ. V dropped 0 bases and J dropped 4 bases, with 5 bases sitting between them. This CDR3 contains 13 residues. Here the CDR3 DNA reads TGCGCCAGCAGCTTGGACCAGTACAATGAGCAGTTCTTC. Its translation: CASSLDQYNEQFF.

The chain employs TRBV6-5 and TRBJ2-3, with D perhaps matching TRBD1 (7 bases). The V end lost 10 bases, the J end lost 0 bases, and 11 bases lay between the germline ends. Germline lookup yields CDR1 MNHEY and CDR2 SVGAGI. The CDR3 runs to 13 residues. CDR3 amino acids: CATGGLSTDTQYF. For the CDR3, the DNA is TGTGCCACAGGGGGGCTCAGCACAGATACGCAGTATTTT.

The rearrangement uses TRBV5-4 and TRBJ2-1, with 7 bases fitting TRBD1. The CDR3 covers 18 residues. From germline, CDR1 is SGHNT and CDR2 YYREEE (reference sequence). With 3 bases clipped from V and 0 bases from J, the junction kept 12 bases outside the gene matches. This CDR3 reads CASSSPLGRDSSYNEQFF. DNA of the CDR3: TGTGCCAGCAGCTCCCCCTTGGGTAGGGACAGCTCCTACAATGAGCAGTTCTTC.

This clone has just one count. V usage is TRBV7-2 and J usage is TRBJ2-1; no clear D gene. The CDR3 loop spans 14 amino acids. V shed 5 bases and J shed 7 bases, with 15 bases lying between them. Germline CDR1 SGHTA, CDR2 FQGNSA. The CDR3 coding sequence is TGTGCCAGCAGCCCTTTTATGACTCCAAATGAGCAGTTCTTC. Translated: CASSPFMTPNEQFF.

CDR3 sequence reads: CASSLPGGNEQYF. CDR3 sequence (DNA): TGTGCCAGCAGCTTACCAGGGGGCAACGAGCAGTACTTC. The chain employs TRBV7-9 and TRBJ2-7; 8 bases fit TRBD1. With V trimmed by 2 bases and J by 5 bases, 2 bases remained unmatched. Germline lookup yields CDR1 SEHNR and CDR2 FQNEAQ (reference sequence). The CDR3 spans 13 residues. Together with reference TRBV7-9 and TRBJ2-7, the CDR3 gives the full variable domain: DTGVSQNPRHKITKRGQNVTFRCDPISEHNRLYWYRQTLGQGPEFLTYFQNEAQLEKSRLLSDRFSAERPKGSFSTLEIQRTEQGDSAMYLCASSLPGGNEQYFGPGTRLTVT.

This sequence joins TRBV5-1 and TRBJ2-1, with 9 bases matching TRBD2. V shed 0 bases, J shed 7 bases, and the junction held 2 bases outside the gene matches. The germline V gene encodes CDR1 SGHRS and CDR2 YFSETQ. This CDR3 has 14 residues. The CDR3, as DNA: TGCGCCAGCAGCTTGGGGCTAGCGGGAAATGAGCAGTTCTTC. Translation: CASSLGLAGNEQFF.

This clone was detected a few times. The genes are TRBV4-1 and TRBJ2-4; D might be TRBD1 (5 bases). Trimming cost V 1 base and J 1 base, with 11 bases left between them. The germline CDR1 and CDR2 sequences are MGHRA and YSYEKL. The CDR3 has 16 residues. In DNA form, the CDR3 reads TGCGCCAGCAGCCAAGTGGGCAGGGCTGCCAAAAACATTCAGTACTTC. Its translation: CASSQVGRAAKNIQYF.

This clone has only a few counts. The V call is TRBV7-2, the J call TRBJ2-7; 9 positions agree with TRBD1. The CDR3 consists of 13 residues. CDR1 is SGHTA, CDR2 FQGNSA, per germline. V dropped 10 bases and J dropped 5; count of bases not matched to a gene: 9. Here the CDR3 DNA reads TGTGCCACCGGCCGGGACAGGGTTCACGAGCAGTACTTC. Amino acid sequence: CATGRDRVHEQYF. Together with reference TRBV7-2 and TRBJ2-7, the CDR3 gives the full variable domain: GAGVSQSPSNKVTEKGKDVELRCDPISGHTALYWYRQSLGQGLEFLIYFQGNSAPDKSGLPSDRFSAERTGGSVSTLTIQRTQQEDSAVYLCATGRDRVHEQYFGPGTRLTVT.